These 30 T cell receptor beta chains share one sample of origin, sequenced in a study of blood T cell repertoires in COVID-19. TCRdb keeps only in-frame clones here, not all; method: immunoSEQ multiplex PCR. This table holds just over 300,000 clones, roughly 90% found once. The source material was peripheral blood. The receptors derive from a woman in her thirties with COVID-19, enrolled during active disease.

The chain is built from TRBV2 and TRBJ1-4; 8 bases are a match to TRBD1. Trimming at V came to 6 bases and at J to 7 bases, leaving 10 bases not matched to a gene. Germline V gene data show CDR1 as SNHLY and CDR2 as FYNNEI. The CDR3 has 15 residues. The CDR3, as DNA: TGTGCCAGCAGGCAAACGACAGGGGTCGGTGAAAAACTGTTTTTT. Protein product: CASRQTTGVGEKLFF.

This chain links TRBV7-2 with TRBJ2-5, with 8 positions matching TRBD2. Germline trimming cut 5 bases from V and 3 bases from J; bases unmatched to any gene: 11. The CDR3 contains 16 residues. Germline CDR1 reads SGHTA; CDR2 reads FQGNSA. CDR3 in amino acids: CASSDYLGGGKETQYF. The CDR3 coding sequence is TGTGCCAGCAGCGATTATCTCGGGGGGGGGAAAGAGACCCAGTACTTC.

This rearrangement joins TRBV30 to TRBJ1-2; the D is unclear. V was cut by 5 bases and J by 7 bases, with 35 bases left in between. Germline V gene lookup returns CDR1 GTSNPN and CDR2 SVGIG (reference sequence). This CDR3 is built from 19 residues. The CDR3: CAWPNHRAWSVLFRGGYTF. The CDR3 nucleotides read TGTGCCTGGCCCAATCACCGGGCCTGGAGTGTACTCTTTCGGGGTGGCTACACCTTC.

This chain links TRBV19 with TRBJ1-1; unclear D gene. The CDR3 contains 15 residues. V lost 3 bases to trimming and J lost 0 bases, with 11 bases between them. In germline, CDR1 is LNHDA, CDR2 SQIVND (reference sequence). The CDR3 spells CASSMTGDMNTEAFF. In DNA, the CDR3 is TGTGCCAGTAGTATGACGGGAGATATGAACACTGAAGCTTTCTTT.

The DNA of the CDR3 is TGCGCCAGCAGCTCCCCCCCTGCCTACGAGCAGTACTTC. Residues: CASSSPPAYEQYF. The gene calls are TRBV5-1 and TRBJ2-7; D is ambiguous. This CDR3 has 13 amino acids. V was clipped by 3 bases and J by 2 bases, with 9 bases between them. CDR1 and CDR2 from the germline V gene are SGHRS and YFSETQ.

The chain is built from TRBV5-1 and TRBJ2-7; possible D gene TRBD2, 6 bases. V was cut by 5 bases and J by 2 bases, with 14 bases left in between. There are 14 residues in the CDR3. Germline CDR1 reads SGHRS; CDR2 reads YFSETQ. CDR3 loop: CASSPGGTPYEQYF. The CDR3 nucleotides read TGCGCCAGCAGTCCCGGGGGTACGCCCTACGAGCAGTACTTC.

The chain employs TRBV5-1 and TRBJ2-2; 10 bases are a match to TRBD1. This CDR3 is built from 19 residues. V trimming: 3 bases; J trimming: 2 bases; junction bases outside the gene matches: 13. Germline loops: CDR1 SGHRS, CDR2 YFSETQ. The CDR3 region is CASSSYSGTGVSNTGELFF. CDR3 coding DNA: TGCGCCAGCAGCTCATACTCCGGGACAGGGGTATCTAACACCGGGGAGCTGTTTTTT.

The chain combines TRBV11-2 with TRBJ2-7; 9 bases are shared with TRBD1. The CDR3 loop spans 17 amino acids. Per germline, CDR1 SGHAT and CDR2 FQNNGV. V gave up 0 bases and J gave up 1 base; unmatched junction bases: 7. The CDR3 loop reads CASSLDSQGASSYEQYF. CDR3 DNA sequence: TGTGCCAGCAGCTTAGATTCACAGGGGGCGAGTTCCTACGAGCAGTACTTC. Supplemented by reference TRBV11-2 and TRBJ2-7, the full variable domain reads EAGVAQSPRYKIIEKRQSVAFWCNPISGHATLYWYQQILGQGPKLLIQFQNNGVVDDSQLPKDRFSAERLKGVDSTLKIQPAKLEDSAVYLCASSLDSQGASSYEQYFGPGTRLTVT.

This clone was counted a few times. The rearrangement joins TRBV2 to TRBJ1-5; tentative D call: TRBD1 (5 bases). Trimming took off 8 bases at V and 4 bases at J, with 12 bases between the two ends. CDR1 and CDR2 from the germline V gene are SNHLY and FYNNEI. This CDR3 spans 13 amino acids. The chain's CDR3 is CASGDGRNQPQHF. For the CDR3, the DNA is TGTGCCAGCGGGGACGGGAGAAATCAGCCCCAGCATTTT.

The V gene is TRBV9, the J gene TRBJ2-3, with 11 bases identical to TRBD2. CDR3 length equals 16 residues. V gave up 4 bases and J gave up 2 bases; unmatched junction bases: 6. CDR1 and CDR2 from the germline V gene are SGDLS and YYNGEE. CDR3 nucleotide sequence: TGTGCCAGCAGCCCTCTAGCGGGGGGTGACACAGATACGCAGTATTTT. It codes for CASSPLAGGDTDTQYF. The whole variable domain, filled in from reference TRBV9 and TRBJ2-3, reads DSGVTQTPKHLITATGQRVTLRCSPRSGDLSVYWYQQSLDQGLQFLIQYYNGEERAKGNILERFSAQQFPDLHSELNLSSLELGDSALYFCASSPLAGGDTDTQYFGPGTRLTVL.

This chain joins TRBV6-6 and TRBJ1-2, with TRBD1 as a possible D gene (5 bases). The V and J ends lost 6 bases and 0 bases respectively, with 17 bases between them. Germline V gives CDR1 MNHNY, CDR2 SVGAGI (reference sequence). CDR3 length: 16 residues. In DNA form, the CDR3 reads TGTGCCAGCAGCTCGCAGGGTGTACAGGCTAACTATGGCTACACCTTC. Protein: CASSSQGVQANYGYTF.

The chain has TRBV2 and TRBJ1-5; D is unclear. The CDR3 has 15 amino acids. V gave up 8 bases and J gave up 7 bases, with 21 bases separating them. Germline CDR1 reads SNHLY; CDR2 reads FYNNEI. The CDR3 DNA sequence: TGTGCCAGCTCCCTTGGGAGAGGAGGGAACCAGCCCCAGCATTTT. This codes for CASSLGRGGNQPQHF.

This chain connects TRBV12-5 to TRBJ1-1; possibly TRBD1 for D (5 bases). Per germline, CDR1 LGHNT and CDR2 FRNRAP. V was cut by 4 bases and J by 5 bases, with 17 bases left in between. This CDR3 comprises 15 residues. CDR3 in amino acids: CASGSGGLGETEAFF. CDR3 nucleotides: TGTGCTAGTGGTTCGGGGGGGTTGGGGGAGACTGAAGCTTTCTTT.

Here the CDR3 reads CASSSGRKNYGYTF. DNA of the CDR3: TGTGCCAGCAGTTCCGGCAGGAAAAACTATGGCTACACCTTC. The rearrangement uses TRBV6-2 or TRBV6-3 and TRBJ1-2; D gene uncertain. Germline values: CDR1 MNHEY, CDR2 SVGEGT. Deletions cut 4 bases from V and 2 bases from J, with 11 bases between. This CDR3 has 14 residues.

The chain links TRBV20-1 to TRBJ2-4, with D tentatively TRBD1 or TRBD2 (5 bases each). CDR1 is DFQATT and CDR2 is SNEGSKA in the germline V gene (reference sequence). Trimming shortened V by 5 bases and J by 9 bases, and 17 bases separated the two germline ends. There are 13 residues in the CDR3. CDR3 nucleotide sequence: TGCAGTGCTCGTGACAGCGGATTCGCCATTCAGTACTTC. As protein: CSARDSGFAIQYF.

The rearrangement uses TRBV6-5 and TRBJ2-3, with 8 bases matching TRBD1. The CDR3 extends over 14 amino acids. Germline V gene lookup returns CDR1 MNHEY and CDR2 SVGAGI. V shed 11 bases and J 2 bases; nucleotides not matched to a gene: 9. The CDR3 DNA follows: TGTGCCGGACAGGGTTCGGGCCCCACAGATACGCAGTATTTT. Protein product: CAGQGSGPTDTQYF.

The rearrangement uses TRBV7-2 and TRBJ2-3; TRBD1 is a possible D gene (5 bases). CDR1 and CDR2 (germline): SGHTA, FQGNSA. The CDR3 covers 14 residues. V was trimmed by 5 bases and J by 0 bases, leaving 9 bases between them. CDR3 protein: CASSLRQSTDTQYF. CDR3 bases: TGTGCCAGCAGCCTTCGACAGAGCACAGATACGCAGTATTTT. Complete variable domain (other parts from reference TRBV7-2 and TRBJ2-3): GAGVSQSPSNKVTEKGKDVELRCDPISGHTALYWYRQSLGQGLEFLIYFQGNSAPDKSGLPSDRFSAERTGGSVSTLTIQRTQQEDSAVYLCASSLRQSTDTQYFGPGTRLTVL.

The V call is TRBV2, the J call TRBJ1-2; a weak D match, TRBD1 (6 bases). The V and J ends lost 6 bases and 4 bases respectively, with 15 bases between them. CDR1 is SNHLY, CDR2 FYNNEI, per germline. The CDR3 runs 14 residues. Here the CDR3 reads CASRRLQGGYGYTF. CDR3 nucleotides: TGTGCCAGCAGGAGGCTACAGGGTGGCTATGGCTACACCTTC.

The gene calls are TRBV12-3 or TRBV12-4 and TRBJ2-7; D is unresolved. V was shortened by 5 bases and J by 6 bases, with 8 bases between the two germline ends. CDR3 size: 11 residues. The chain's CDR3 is CASSISGEQYF. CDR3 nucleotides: TGTGCCAGCAGTATTTCGGGCGAGCAGTACTTC.

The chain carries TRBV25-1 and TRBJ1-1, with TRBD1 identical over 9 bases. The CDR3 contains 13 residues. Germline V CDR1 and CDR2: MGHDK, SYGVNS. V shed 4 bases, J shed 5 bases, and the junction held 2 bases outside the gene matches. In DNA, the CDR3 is TGTGCCAGCAGTGCGACAGGGGGAACTGAAGCTTTCTTT. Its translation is CASSATGGTEAFF.

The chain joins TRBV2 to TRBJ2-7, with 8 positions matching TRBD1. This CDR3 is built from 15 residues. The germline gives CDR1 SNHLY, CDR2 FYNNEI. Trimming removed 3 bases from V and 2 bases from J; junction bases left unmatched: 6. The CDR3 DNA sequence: TGTGCCAGCAGTGAGATCGGACAGGGCCCCTACGAGCAGTACGTC. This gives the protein CASSEIGQGPYEQYV.

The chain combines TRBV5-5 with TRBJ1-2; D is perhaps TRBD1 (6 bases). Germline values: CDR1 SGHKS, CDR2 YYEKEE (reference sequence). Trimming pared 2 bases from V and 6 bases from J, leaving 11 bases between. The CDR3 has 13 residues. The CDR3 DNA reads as TGTGCCAGCAGCTTACAGGGAGAGGATGGCTACACCTTC. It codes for CASSLQGEDGYTF.

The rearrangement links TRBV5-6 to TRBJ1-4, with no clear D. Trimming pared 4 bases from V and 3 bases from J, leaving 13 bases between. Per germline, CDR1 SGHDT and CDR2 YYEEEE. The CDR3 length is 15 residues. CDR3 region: CASSQAFVPNEKLFF. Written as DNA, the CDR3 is TGTGCCAGCAGCCAGGCGTTTGTTCCTAATGAAAAACTGTTTTTT.

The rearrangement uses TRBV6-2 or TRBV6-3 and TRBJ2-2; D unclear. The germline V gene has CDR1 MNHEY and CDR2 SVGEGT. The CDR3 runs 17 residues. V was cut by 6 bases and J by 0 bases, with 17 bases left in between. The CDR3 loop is CASSQARLKSNTGELFF. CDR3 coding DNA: TGTGCCAGCAGCCAGGCCCGACTTAAGTCGAACACCGGGGAGCTGTTTTTT.

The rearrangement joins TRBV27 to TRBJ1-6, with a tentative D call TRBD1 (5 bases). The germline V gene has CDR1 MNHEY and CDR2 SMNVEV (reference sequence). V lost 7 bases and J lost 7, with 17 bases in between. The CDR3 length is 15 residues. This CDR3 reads CASTGLRAGNSPLHF. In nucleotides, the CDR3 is TGTGCCAGCACGGGACTCCGGGCGGGGAATTCACCCCTCCACTTT.

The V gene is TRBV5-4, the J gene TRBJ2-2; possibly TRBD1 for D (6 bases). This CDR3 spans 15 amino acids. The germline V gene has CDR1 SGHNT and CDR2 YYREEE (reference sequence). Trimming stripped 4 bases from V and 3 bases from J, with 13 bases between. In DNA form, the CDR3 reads TGTGCCAGCAGCCCAGGGGTTTGGGACACCGGGGAGCTGTTTTTT. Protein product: CASSPGVWDTGELFF.

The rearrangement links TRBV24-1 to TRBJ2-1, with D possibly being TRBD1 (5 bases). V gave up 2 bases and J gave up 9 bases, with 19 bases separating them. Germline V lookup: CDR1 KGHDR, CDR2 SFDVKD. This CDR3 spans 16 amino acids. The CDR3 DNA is TGTGCCACCAGTGATTCCGGCTTTGCTGGGGCCAGTGAGCAGTTCTTC. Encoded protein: CATSDSGFAGASEQFF.

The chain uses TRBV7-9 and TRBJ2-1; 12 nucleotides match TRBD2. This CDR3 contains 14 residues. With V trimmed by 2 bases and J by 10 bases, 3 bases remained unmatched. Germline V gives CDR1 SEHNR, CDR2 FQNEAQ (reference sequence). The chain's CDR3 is CASSLTLAGGEQFF. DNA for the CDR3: TGTGCCAGCAGCTTAACACTAGCGGGGGGCGAGCAGTTCTTC.

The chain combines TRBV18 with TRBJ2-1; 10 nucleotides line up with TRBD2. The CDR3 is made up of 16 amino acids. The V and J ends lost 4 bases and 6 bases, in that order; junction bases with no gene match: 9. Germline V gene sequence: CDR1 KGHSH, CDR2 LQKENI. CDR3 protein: CASSQYSGGTGNEQFF. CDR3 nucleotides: TGTGCCAGCTCACAATATAGCGGGGGGACGGGCAATGAGCAGTTCTTC.

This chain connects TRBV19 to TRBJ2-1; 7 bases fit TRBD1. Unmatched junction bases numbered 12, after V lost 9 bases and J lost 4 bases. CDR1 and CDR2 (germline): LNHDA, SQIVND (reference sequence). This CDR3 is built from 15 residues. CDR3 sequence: CASNSQGQPYNEQFF. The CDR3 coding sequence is TGTGCCAGCAACTCTCAGGGACAGCCGTACAATGAGCAGTTCTTC.